Below are 25 T cell receptor beta chains sequenced from a single sample in a study of T-cell reconstitution after alpha-beta-depleted transplantation in children. A TCRbeta library incorporating unique molecular identifiers was prepared. TCRdb itself ran the PCR reads through MiXCR, one entry per CDR3 protein. The sample lists roughly 300,000 distinct CDR3 sequences; 10% were seen once. The sample consisted of PBMCs from the stem cell graft donor, taken from the stem cell graft. These receptor sequences come from a human donor who donated a stem cell graft to a child with acute lymphoblastic leukemia.

This clonotype has a handful of counts. V and J are TRBV5-1 and TRBJ1-1; D possibly corresponds to TRBD1 (6 bases). The V end was cut by 4 bases, the J end by 3 bases, with 13 bases between. The CDR3 is 14 residues long. Germline V gene sequence: CDR1 SGHRS, CDR2 YFSETQ. The CDR3 DNA sequence: TGCGCCAGCAGCATCCTTTACAGGGACACTGAAGCTTTCTTT. Translated, it gives CASSILYRDTEAFF.

In this sample, this clonotype turned up a few times. The chain has TRBV5-1 and TRBJ2-2, with 10 bases that match TRBD1. Germline V gene lookup returns CDR1 SGHRS and CDR2 YFSETQ. After removal of 7 bases from V and 1 base from J, the junction contained 4 bases not matched to a gene. The CDR3 has 15 residues. Here the CDR3 DNA reads TGCGCCAGCGGGGGACAGGGGATGAACACCGGGGAGCTGTTTTTT. It is translated as CASGGQGMNTGELFF.

J is TRBJ2-3 and V is TRBV6-5, with a tentative D call TRBD2 (5 bases). The CDR3 loop spans 14 amino acids. Germline V CDR1 and CDR2: MNHEY, SVGAGI. The V gene lost 4 bases and the J gene lost 4 bases, with 12 bases spanning the gap. CDR3 nucleotide sequence: TGTGCCAGCAGTTCCCGGGGTAGGCCAGATACGCAGTATTTT. It specifies CASSSRGRPDTQYF.

This clonotype has a handful of counts. The rearrangement links TRBV7-6 to TRBJ2-7; perhaps TRBD2 as D (7 bases). Germline loops: CDR1 SGHVS, CDR2 FNYEAQ. This CDR3 comprises 13 residues. The ends were cut back, 9 bases at V and 6 bases at J, with 18 bases in the middle. CDR3: CASQPEGGGEQYF. The CDR3 DNA sequence: TGTGCCAGTCAACCAGAGGGAGGGGGCGAGCAGTACTTC.

This clonotype was seen ten or more times. The J gene is TRBJ2-3, the V gene TRBV11-3; 8 positions match TRBD1. Germline CDR1 and CDR2: SGHNT and YENEEA. The CDR3 is 13 residues long. V lost 3 bases, J lost 4 bases, and 0 bases stayed unmatched. The CDR3 coding sequence is TGTGCCAGCAGCTTGGACAGGGCAGATACGCAGTATTTT. Protein: CASSLDRADTQYF.

This clonotype was observed a handful of times. This rearrangement joins TRBV7-2 to TRBJ1-2; D is unclear. The CDR3 is 13 residues long. Trimming pared 5 bases from V and 4 bases from J, leaving 11 bases between. CDR1 is SGHTA and CDR2 is FQGNSA in the germline V gene. The CDR3 bases are TGTGCCAGCAGCCCAGACGCATTCTATGGCTACACCTTC. The encoded protein is CASSPDAFYGYTF.

This clonotype has a handful of counts. This sequence joins TRBV10-2 and TRBJ2-1; no clear D. V dropped 4 bases and J dropped 3 bases, with 10 bases sitting between them. The CDR3 extends over 14 amino acids. The germline gives CDR1 WSHSY, CDR2 SAAADI. CDR3 coding DNA: TGCGCCAGCAGTGTAGTTTCCGACTACAATGAGCAGTTCTTC. It specifies CASSVVSDYNEQFF.

A few counts support this clonotype. The chain links TRBV12-3 or TRBV12-4 to TRBJ2-3, with 11 bases aligning to TRBD2. The CDR3 loop spans 14 amino acids. The J segment lost 10 bases and the V segment lost 5 bases, leaving 8 bases of the junction unmatched. This CDR3 reads CASSEMGLAEPQYF. CDR3 DNA: TGTGCCAGCAGTGAAATGGGACTAGCGGAGCCGCAGTATTTT.

This clonotype was found many times. The chain is built from TRBV2 and TRBJ2-1; D remains unclear. The CDR3 spans 13 residues. Germline values: CDR1 SNHLY, CDR2 FYNNEI. V lost 2 bases, J lost 1 base, and 3 bases lay in between. CDR3 sequence: CASSERSYNEQFF. In DNA, the CDR3 is TGTGCCAGCAGTGAAAGGTCCTACAATGAGCAGTTCTTC.

This clonotype occurred many times. The J gene is TRBJ1-5, the V gene TRBV27, with D unresolved. The CDR3 loop spans 13 amino acids. The V gene's germline CDR1 is MNHEY and CDR2 SMNVEV (reference sequence). V lost 7 bases and J lost 3, with 10 bases in between. CDR3 DNA: TGTGCCAGCATTGTCAGTACCAATCAGCCCCAGCATTTT. Translation gives CASIVSTNQPQHF.

This clonotype was seen only a few times. The chain uses TRBV15 and TRBJ2-7, with D maybe TRBD2 (5 bases). Germline V gene lookup returns CDR1 LNHNV and CDR2 YYDKDF (reference sequence). Trimming removed 0 bases from V and 4 bases from J, with 16 bases in between. The CDR3 consists of 16 residues. The CDR3 region has the DNA TGTGCCACCAGCAGAGAGCTCGGAGCGGCCCTTTACGAGCAGTACTTC. Protein: CATSRELGAALYEQYF.

This clonotype was counted only a few times. This chain joins TRBV20-1 and TRBJ1-1; D may be TRBD1 (6 bases). The germline gives CDR1 DFQATT, CDR2 SNEGSKA (reference sequence). V shed 1 base and J shed 5 bases, with 14 bases lying between them. This CDR3 is 14 amino acids long. In nucleotides, the CDR3 is TGCAGTGCTAGAGCAGGGGCGGTGGGGACTGAAGCTTTCTTT. It specifies CSARAGAVGTEAFF.

The table lists this clonotype with a few counts. This sequence joins TRBV5-1 and TRBJ1-2; TRBD1 matches 7 bases. Germline V lookup: CDR1 SGHRS, CDR2 YFSETQ. The length of the CDR3 is 13 residues. J lost 8 bases, V lost 0 bases, and 4 bases had no gene match. CDR3 bases: TGCGCCAGCAGCTTGGACAGGGGAAGGGGCTACACCTTC. Translation gives CASSLDRGRGYTF.

CDR3 DNA sequence: TGTGCCAGCAGTTTTCGGCTTACTAGCACAGATACGCAGTATTTT. This codes for CASSFRLTSTDTQYF. The chain carries TRBV28 and TRBJ2-3, with D hard to call. This CDR3 spans 15 amino acids. Germline-derived CDR1 and CDR2 are MDHEN and SYDVKM. V was clipped by 3 bases and J by 0 bases, with 10 bases between them.

The sample holds a few counts of this clonotype. The J gene is TRBJ2-5, the V gene TRBV12-3 or TRBV12-4, with TRBD2 matching over 12 bases. The CDR3 spans 14 residues. With V trimmed by 5 bases and J by 12 bases, 10 bases remained unmatched. CDR3 protein: CASSPSLAGGWEYF. As DNA, the CDR3 is TGTGCCAGCAGTCCGTCGCTAGCGGGAGGGTGGGAGTACTTC.

The chain has TRBV4-1 and TRBJ2-7, with 7 nucleotides matching TRBD2. The CDR3 is 17 amino acids. CDR1 and CDR2 from the germline V gene are MGHRA and YSYEKL. The ends lost 0 bases at V and 5 bases at J; junction bases unmatched: 13. In nucleotides, the CDR3 is TGCGCCAGCAGCCAAGAGGGACCCCCGGGAGGAACCAACGAGCAGTACTTC. It codes for CASSQEGPPGGTNEQYF.

This clonotype occurred a few times. V gene TRBV28 combines with J gene TRBJ2-1, with 9 nucleotides matching TRBD2. Germline CDR1 and CDR2: MDHEN and SYDVKM. The CDR3 length is 19 residues. J lost 0 bases, V lost 1 base, and 10 bases had no gene match. CDR3 coding DNA: TGTGCCAGCAGTTTATACCCGGGACTAGCATATAGCTCCTACAATGAGCAGTTCTTC. This sequence encodes CASSLYPGLAYSSYNEQFF.

There are a few counts of this clonotype. Written as DNA, the CDR3 is TGTGCCAGCAGGTTGACTGCGGGGATACAAGAGACCCAGTACTTC. Its translation: CASRLTAGIQETQYF. The V and J genes are TRBV6-5 and TRBJ2-5; D is possibly TRBD2 (6 bases). V was trimmed by 6 bases and J by 2 bases, leaving 16 bases between them. Germline loops: CDR1 MNHEY, CDR2 SVGAGI. The CDR3 is 15 residues long.

This clonotype appeared many times. This rearrangement joins TRBV12-3 or TRBV12-4 to TRBJ2-3, with a tentative D call TRBD1 (5 bases). CDR3 size: 15 residues. V lost 1 base to trimming and J lost 0 bases, with 8 bases between them. The CDR3 region is CASSLVGASTDTQYF. The CDR3 bases are TGTGCCAGCAGTTTAGTTGGGGCTAGCACAGATACGCAGTATTTT.

The chain couples TRBV12-3 or TRBV12-4 to TRBJ1-6, with a possible D match to TRBD1 (5 bases). V lost 6 bases, J lost 6 bases, and 12 bases lay in between. This CDR3 has 14 residues. The CDR3 loop reads CASSPTGANSPLHF. DNA of the CDR3: TGTGCCAGCAGCCCTACAGGAGCTAATTCACCCCTCCACTTT.

This clonotype was observed a handful of times. The chain has TRBV7-9 and TRBJ2-7, with no clear D. The germline V and J ends were trimmed by 2 bases and 3 bases, with 8 bases remaining between them. Germline V CDR1 and CDR2: SEHNR, FQNEAQ (reference sequence). The CDR3 length is 13 residues. This CDR3 reads CASSLTGFYEQYF. The CDR3 DNA reads TGTGCCAGCAGCTTAACCGGCTTCTACGAGCAGTACTTC.

V is TRBV27 and J is TRBJ1-4; D might be TRBD1 (6 bases). The CDR3 length is 15 residues. Trimming took 2 bases from V and 7 from J, leaving 14 bases between them. Germline loops: CDR1 MNHEY, CDR2 SMNVEV (reference sequence). CDR3 residues: CASSLGGGGGEKLFF. The CDR3 bases are TGTGCCAGCAGTTTAGGAGGGGGGGGCGGTGAAAAACTGTTTTTT. Full variable domain (remainder filled in from reference TRBV27 and TRBJ1-4): EAQVTQNPRYLITVTGKKLTVTCSQNMNHEYMSWYRQDPGLGLRQIYYSMNVEVTDKGDVPEGYKVSRKEKRNFPLILESPSPNQTSLYFCASSLGGGGGEKLFFGSGTQLSVL.

This clonotype has a handful of counts. The chain couples TRBV10-3 to TRBJ2-7, with D perhaps matching TRBD1 or TRBD2 (7 bases each). The CDR3 is 15 residues long. Trimming cost V 1 base and J 0 bases, with 10 bases left between them. Germline assignment: CDR1 ENHRY and CDR2 SYGVKD. The CDR3 DNA is TGTGCCATCAGTGAGTGGGAGGGGGCCTCCTACGAGCAGTACTTC. This encodes CAISEWEGASYEQYF.

J is TRBJ1-6 and V is TRBV3-1; a possible D gene is TRBD1 (5 bases). Germline assignment: CDR1 LGHDT and CDR2 YNNKEL (reference sequence). This CDR3 has 17 amino acids. The V end lost 4 bases, the J end lost 7 bases, and 20 bases lay between the germline ends. CDR3 sequence reads: CASSRPQGRRLNSPLHF. The DNA for the CDR3 is TGTGCCAGCAGCCGACCCCAGGGAAGAAGGTTGAATTCACCCCTCCACTTT.

This chain links TRBV5-1 with TRBJ2-1, with 8 bases lining up with TRBD1. CDR1 SGHRS and CDR2 YFSETQ come from the germline V gene. J lost 0 bases, V lost 1 base, and 12 bases had no gene match. There are 19 residues in the CDR3. CDR3 coding DNA: TGCGCCAGCAGCTTGCTTACCGGGACAGGAACACTCTCCTACAATGAGCAGTTCTTC. Translation gives CASSLLTGTGTLSYNEQFF.